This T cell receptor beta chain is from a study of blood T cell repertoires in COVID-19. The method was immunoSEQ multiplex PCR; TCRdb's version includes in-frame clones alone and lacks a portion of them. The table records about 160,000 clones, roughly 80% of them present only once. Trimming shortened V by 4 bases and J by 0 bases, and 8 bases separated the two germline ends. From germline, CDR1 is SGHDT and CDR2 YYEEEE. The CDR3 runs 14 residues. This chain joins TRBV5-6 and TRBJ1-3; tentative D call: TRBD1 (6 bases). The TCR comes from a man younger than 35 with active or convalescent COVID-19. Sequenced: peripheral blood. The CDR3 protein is CASSKDSSGNTIYF. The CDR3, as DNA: TGTGCCAGCAGCAAGGACAGCTCTGGAAACACCATATATTTT.